The source of this T cell receptor (beta chain) is a study of T cell repertoires in cytomegalovirus infection. Study background: CMV infection plus the matching HLA type was flagged by public TCR beta signatures. General observations from the study: The cumulative frequency of public TCR beta families distinguished individuals who carried CMV together with the relevant HLA. HLA-C-restricted CMV-specific TCR beta clonotypes were dominant in the ex vivo response.

This clonotype appeared a few times. Its cognate antigen is unknown. Trimming cost V 5 bases and J 9 bases, with 30 bases left between them. The CDR3 runs 18 residues. Germline values: CDR1 SGHNT, CDR2 YENEEA. TCRdb redid the calling of the reads with MiXCR, one entry per CDR3 protein. This table holds about 920,000 distinct CDR3 sequences, less than 40% found once. V and J are TRBV11-3 and TRBJ2-3; possible D gene TRBD2, 6 bases. The clonotype originates from a human donor in good health (CMV status not recorded). Some clones in this sample may be carry-over from other donors' samples. Specimen: cultured CD8+ T cells from PBMCs, collected from culture after CMV antigen stimulation. CDR3 bases: TGTGCCAGCAGCCCCTTCGGGGGAACGGACTCCCCTTACTCCACGCAGTATTTT. It specifies CASSPFGGTDSPYSTQYF.